This T cell receptor (beta chain) comes out of a study of CD8+ T cells in alopecia areata. At the level of the study: Treatment comprised oral tofacitinib, 5 to 10 mg twice daily, in treated patients.

Treatment noted: oral pan-JAK inhibitor, 5-10 mg twice daily. About this clone itself: Its antigen is currently unknown.

Reverse transcribed after extraction, RNA yielded cDNA as the sequencing template. Libraries were prepared by immunoSEQ multiplex PCR; TCRdb keeps only in-frame clonotypes and omits some of them. The sample has 150,000 to 200,000 clones, about three fifths seen once. The CDR3 length is 15 residues. V was cut by 1 base and J by 4 bases, with 13 bases left in between. Germline lookup yields CDR1 LGHNA and CDR2 YNFKEQ. Study-wide results and limits: Greater clonality was observed in lesional scalp samples, especially alopecia totalis/universalis, versus normal scalp. A single nonresponder leaves the baseline CD8+ expansion link to response uncertain.

The source of this sequence is a human donor with alopecia areata. Specimen: CD8+ T cells sorted from blood, collected at week 24, from a patient treated with tofacitinib. The rearrangement joins TRBV4-2 to TRBJ1-2; D not certain. This CDR3 reads CASSQVPGRAYGYTF. The DNA of the CDR3 is TGTGCCAGCAGCCAAGTTCCGGGCCGGGCCTATGGCTACACCTTC.